This T cell receptor (beta chain) is from a study of OX40 agonist ivuxolimab in advanced cancers. The CDR3 is 14 amino acids. Germline CDR1 and CDR2: SQVTM and ANQGSEA. The V segment lost 7 bases and the J segment 1 base; nucleotides outside the gene matches: 7. As to this clone: Its antigen remains unidentified.

General study findings and limits: CD4+ and CD8+ T cells in blood underwent clonal expansion by week 6 at 0.1 to 3.0 mg/kg.

The assay was immunoSEQ multiplex PCR, and TCRdb's table has in-frame clones only and misses some. The data contain around 100,000 clones, about nine tenths of them singletons. The TCR comes from an adult with an advanced solid tumor such as melanoma, head and neck, liver or kidney cancer. V is TRBV29-1 and J is TRBJ2-3, with TRBD1 identical over 8 bases. The sample in question was CD4+ or CD8+ T cells sorted from blood, obtained in a trial of the OX40 agonist ivuxolimab. The CDR3 DNA sequence: TGCAGCGCGAGACCGGGACAGGGCACAGATACGCAGTATTTT. Translation: CSARPGQGTDTQYF.